This T cell receptor (beta chain) was profiled in a study of PD-1 blockade in classical Hodgkin lymphoma. Assay used: immunoSEQ multiplex PCR; TCRdb lists only in-frame clones, some missing. The data hold roughly 150,000 clones, with around 84% observed a single time. Every patient had relapsed following autologous stem cell transplantation, and cohorts differed in brentuximab vedotin exposure. Sequencing used peripheral blood mononuclear cells (PBMCs), obtained before the second cycle of nivolumab. The sequence came from a human donor with classical Hodgkin lymphoma.

CDR3 region: CASSLYSTNTGELFF. The CDR3 coding sequence is TGTGCCAGCAGCTTATACTCGACGAACACCGGGGAGCTGTTTTTT. The genes are TRBV7-2 and TRBJ2-2; unclear D gene. From germline, CDR1 is SGHTA and CDR2 FQGNSA. The CDR3 runs 15 residues. Trimming shortened V by 2 bases and J by 0 bases, and 7 bases separated the two germline ends.